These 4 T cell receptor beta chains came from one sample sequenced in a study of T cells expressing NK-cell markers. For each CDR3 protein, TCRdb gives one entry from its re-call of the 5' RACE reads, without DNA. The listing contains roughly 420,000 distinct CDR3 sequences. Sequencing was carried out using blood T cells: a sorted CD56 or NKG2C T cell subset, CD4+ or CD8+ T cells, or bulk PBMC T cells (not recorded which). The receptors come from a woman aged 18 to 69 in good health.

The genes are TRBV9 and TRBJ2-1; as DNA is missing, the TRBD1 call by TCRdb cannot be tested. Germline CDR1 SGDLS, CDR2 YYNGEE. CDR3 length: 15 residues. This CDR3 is CASSPDRGRRDEQFF.

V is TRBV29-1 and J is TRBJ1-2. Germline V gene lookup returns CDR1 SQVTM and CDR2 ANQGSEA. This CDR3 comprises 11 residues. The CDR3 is CSAEGFYGYTF.

The CDR3 loop is CSARDLRQGYEQYF. The V and J genes are TRBV20-1 and TRBJ2-7; the TCRdb call, TRBD2, lacks DNA for checking. In germline, CDR1 is DFQATT, CDR2 SNEGSKA (reference sequence). The CDR3 runs to 14 residues.

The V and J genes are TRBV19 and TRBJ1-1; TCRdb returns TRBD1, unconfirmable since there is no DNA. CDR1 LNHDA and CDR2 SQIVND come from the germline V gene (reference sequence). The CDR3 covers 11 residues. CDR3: CATRDITTAFF.